The present T cell receptor beta chain was sequenced within a study of beta chain features in type 1 diabetes. Germline V gene data show CDR1 as SGHTA and CDR2 as FQGNSA. The CDR3 extends over 13 amino acids. V gave up 2 bases and J gave up 5 bases, with 9 bases separating them. Findings of the study overall: In all four CD4+ subsets, TCRB CDR3 length was significantly, moderately reduced in type 1 diabetes.

This clone has more than one count but fewer than ten. What it recognizes is unknown. TCRB transcripts that were expressed got sequenced, as all of the isolated RNA had been reverse transcribed. Repertoires were generated with immunoSEQ multiplex PCR, while TCRdb's copy carries only in-frame clones and drops some. The sample lists about 150,000 clones, 9% to 10% occurring once. Without exception, sorted populations had purity beyond 95%. Sequencing was carried out using central memory CD4+ T cells from blood. The J gene is TRBJ1-2, the V gene TRBV7-2; a possible D gene is TRBD1 (6 bases). This receptor was taken from a woman between 18 and 30 years old in good health. The CDR3 protein is CASSLLGAYGYTF. As DNA, the CDR3 is TGTGCCAGCAGCTTATTGGGGGCGTATGGCTACACCTTC.